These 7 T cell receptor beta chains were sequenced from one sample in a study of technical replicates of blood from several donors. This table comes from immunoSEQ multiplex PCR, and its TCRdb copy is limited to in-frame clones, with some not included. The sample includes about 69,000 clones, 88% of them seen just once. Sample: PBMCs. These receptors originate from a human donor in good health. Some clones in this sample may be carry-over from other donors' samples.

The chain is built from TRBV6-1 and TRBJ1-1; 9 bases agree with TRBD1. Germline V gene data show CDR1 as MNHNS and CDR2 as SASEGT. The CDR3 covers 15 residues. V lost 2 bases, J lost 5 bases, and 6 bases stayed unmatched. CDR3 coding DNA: TGTGCCAGCAGTGAATTGGGACAGGGTCGTACTGAAGCTTTCTTT. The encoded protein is CASSELGQGRTEAFF.

The CDR3 sequence: CASSRDQGKYTGELFF. In nucleotides, the CDR3 is TGTGCCAGCAGCCGTGACCAGGGGAAGTACACCGGGGAGCTGTTTTTT. The V and J genes are TRBV11-3 and TRBJ2-2; a weak D match, TRBD1 (6 bases). The ends were cut back, 5 bases at V and 3 bases at J, with 16 bases in the middle. Looked up from germline, CDR1 is SGHNT and CDR2 is YENEEA. This CDR3 is built from 16 residues.

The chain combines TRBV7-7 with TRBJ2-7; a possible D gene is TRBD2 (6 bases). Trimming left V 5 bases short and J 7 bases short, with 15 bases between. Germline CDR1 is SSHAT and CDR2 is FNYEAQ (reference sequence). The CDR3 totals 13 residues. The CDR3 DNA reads TGTGCCAGCAGCGGCTCACCGGGGGAGGAGCAGTACTTC. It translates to CASSGSPGEEQYF.

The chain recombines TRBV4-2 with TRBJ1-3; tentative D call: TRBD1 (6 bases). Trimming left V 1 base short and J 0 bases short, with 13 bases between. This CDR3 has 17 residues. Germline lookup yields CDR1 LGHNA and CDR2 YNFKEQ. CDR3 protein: CASSQGTVGSSGNTIYF. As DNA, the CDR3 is TGTGCCAGCAGCCAAGGGACAGTCGGTAGCTCTGGAAACACCATATATTTT.

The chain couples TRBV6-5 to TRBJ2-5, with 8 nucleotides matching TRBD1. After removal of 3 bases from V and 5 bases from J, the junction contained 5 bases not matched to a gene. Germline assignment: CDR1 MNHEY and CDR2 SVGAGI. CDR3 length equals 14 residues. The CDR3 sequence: CASSYRDRWETQYF. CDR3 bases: TGTGCCAGCAGTTATAGGGACAGGTGGGAGACCCAGTACTTC.

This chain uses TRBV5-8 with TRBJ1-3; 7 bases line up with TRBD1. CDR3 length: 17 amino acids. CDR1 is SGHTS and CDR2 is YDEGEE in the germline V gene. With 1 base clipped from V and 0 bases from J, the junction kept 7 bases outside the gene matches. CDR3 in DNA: TGTGCCAGCAGCTTGACGACAGGGACCGGCTCTGGAAACACCATATATTTT. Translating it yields CASSLTTGTGSGNTIYF.

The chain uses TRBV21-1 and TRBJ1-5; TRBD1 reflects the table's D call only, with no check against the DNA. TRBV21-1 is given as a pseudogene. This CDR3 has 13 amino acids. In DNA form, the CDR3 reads TGTGCCAGCTATAGGACAGGGGGTCAGCCCCAGCATTTT. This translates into CASYRTGGQPQHF.